The clone carrying this T cell receptor (beta chain) turned up a few times. Via MiXCR, TCRdb re-called the 5' RACE reads, giving one row per CDR3 protein. This sample has about 40,000 distinct CDR3 sequences, with roughly 5.7% found just once. This sample stems from a study of early T cells in non-severe SARS-CoV-2 infection. The CDR3 has 15 amino acids. V dropped 8 bases and J dropped 1 base, with 12 bases sitting between them. CDR1 and CDR2 (germline): LGHDT, YNNKEL (reference sequence). The receptor was derived from an adult who was a healthcare worker with PCR-confirmed SARS-CoV-2 infection or an uninfected control (not recorded which). The chain carries TRBV3-1 and TRBJ2-6, with D tentatively TRBD1 (6 bases). Sequencing was performed on whole blood, taken at baseline. CDR3 in DNA: TGTGCCAGCGCCCGACAGGTGTCTGGGGCCAACGTCCTGACTTTC. Translating it yields CASARQVSGANVLTF.